This TCR beta chain appears in the sequencing data of a study of T cell repertoires in cytomegalovirus infection. Study conclusions and caveats: Within the response measured ex vivo, HLA-C-restricted CMV-specific TCR beta clonotypes were dominant.

This clonotype was detected many times. The antigen is undetermined. The CDR3 consists of 15 residues. V gave up 6 bases and J gave up 11 bases; unmatched junction bases: 17. CDR1 and CDR2 (germline): SGHTA, FQGNSA. TCRdb processed the reads anew with MiXCR; each CDR3 protein has one entry. This sample carries approximately 350,000 distinct CDR3 sequences, just under 35% of them seen once, and the ten largest clones take less than 15%. The sequenced sample was cultured PBMCs, obtained from culture after CMV antigen stimulation. V usage is TRBV7-2 and J usage is TRBJ1-1; TRBD1 agrees at 8 bases. This receptor was taken from a human donor in good health (CMV status not recorded). Some clones in this sample may be carry-over from other donors' samples. The chain's CDR3 is CASSFSQGARTGAFF. The CDR3 DNA sequence: TGTGCCAGCAGTTTCAGTCAGGGGGCGCGTACTGGCGCTTTCTTT.